This T cell receptor (beta chain) was documented in a study of blood T cell repertoires in COVID-19. Across the study: From T cells, B-cell-depleted T cells, or PBMCs came the material, which was cDNA or gDNA.

Germline V CDR1 and CDR2: SNHLY, FYNNEI. V was clipped by 10 bases and J by 4 bases, with 11 bases between them. The CDR3 spans 12 residues. This clone showed up just once. One Seattle source followed patients from active infection through their disease course. Original processing methods: Nucleated cell number was recorded as an estimate derived from reference gene primer amplification. Here immunoSEQ multiplex PCR was the method, and the copy in TCRdb shows in-frame clones only, minus some. V and J calls and clone size are given by that table; D and trimming were obtained from the DNA. Altogether tens of thousands of clones are present, roughly 90% being singletons, with the ten largest covering over 5%.

The gene calls are TRBV2 and TRBJ1-5; D call uncertain. Sequenced sample: peripheral blood. The sequence was collected from a man aged 55 to 70 with COVID-19, enrolled during active disease. CDR3 bases: TGTGCCATCGGAGCGGGGAATCAGCCCCAGCATTTT. It yields the protein CAIGAGNQPQHF.